This entry features one TCR beta chain sequence. These data come from a study of Tregs in tolerant kidney transplant recipients. Produced via immunoSEQ multiplex PCR; TCRdb's table is partial and in-frame only. Of 240,000 or so clones in the sample, approximately 83% were seen once. Trimming took 2 bases from V and 5 from J, leaving 15 bases between them. The CDR3 totals 16 residues. Specimen: CD4+ T cells from blood. The genes are TRBV23-1 and TRBJ1-4; D not resolved. TRBV23-1 is filed as an ORF, its function uncertain. The clonotype originates from a human donor in good health. The CDR3 DNA sequence: TGCGCCAGCAGTCAACGGTCGGACCCGCTAAATGAAAAACTGTTTTTT. Translation gives CASSQRSDPLNEKLFF.